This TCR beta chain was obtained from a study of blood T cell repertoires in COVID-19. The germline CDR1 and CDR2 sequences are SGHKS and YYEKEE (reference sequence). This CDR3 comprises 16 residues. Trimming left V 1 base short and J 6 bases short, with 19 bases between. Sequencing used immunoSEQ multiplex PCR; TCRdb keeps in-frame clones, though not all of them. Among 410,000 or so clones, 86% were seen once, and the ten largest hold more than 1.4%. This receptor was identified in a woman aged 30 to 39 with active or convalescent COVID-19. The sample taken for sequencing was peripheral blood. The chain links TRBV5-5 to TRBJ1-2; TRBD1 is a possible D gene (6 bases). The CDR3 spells CASSLFGGTQLDGYTF. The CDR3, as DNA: TGTGCCAGCAGCTTGTTTGGGGGCACACAGCTCGATGGCTACACCTTC.